Listed below are T cell receptor beta chains from one sample, sequenced in a study of CD8 T cells in ankylosing spondylitis. One entry per CDR3 protein results from TCRdb running MiXCR on the 5' RACE reads. Of about 500,000 distinct CDR3 sequences in the sample, 5.3% were seen once. The sample comprised blood, either unsorted or a sorted T cell fraction (not recorded which). The receptors stem from a male donor with ankylosing spondylitis. CDR3s include the opening cysteine and the closing phenylalanine or tryptophan. Each record gives: clone size, V gene, D gene, J gene, CDR3 protein, CDR3 DNA. A D gene is named only where the DNA matches it firmly. Clone sizes are given selectively: once, few, many, or a class where the clone is expanded.

>many|TRBV20-1|-|TRBJ1-1
CSARDQGLNTEAFF
TGCAGTGCTAGAGATCAGGGGTTGAACACTGAAGCTTTCTTT
>-|TRBV11-2|TRBD1|TRBJ2-5
CASSTTRTGGGGTQYF
TGTGCCAGCAGCACCACTCGGACAGGGGGCGGTGGGACCCAGTACTTC
>many|TRBV5-1|-|TRBJ2-3
CASSLRPTSTDTQYF
TGCGCCAGCAGCCTGCGTCCGACCAGCACAGATACGCAGTATTTT
>many|TRBV2|TRBD2|TRBJ2-1
CASRTTSGEYNEQFF
TGTGCCAGCAGGACGACTAGCGGGGAGTACAATGAGCAGTTCTTC
>many|TRBV20-1|TRBD1|TRBJ1-2
CSARAAPGQGRNYGYTF
TGCAGTGCTAGGGCAGCTCCGGGACAGGGTCGAAACTATGGCTACACCTTC
>few|TRBV11-1|TRBD1|TRBJ2-5
CASSSRDRGIGETQYF
TGTGCCAGCAGCTCACGGGACAGGGGGATTGGGGAGACCCAGTACTTC
>many|TRBV6-6|-|TRBJ1-2
CASSYSDNYGYTF
TGTGCCAGCAGTTACTCGGATAACTATGGCTACACCTTC
>many|TRBV20-1|-|TRBJ2-2
CSVKGSNTGELFF
TGCAGTGTGAAAGGATCGAACACCGGGGAGCTGTTTTTT
>many|TRBV29-1|-|TRBJ2-1
CSVEVQRLAGLVEDEQFF
TGCAGCGTTGAGGTCCAGCGTCTGGCGGGATTAGTAGAGGATGAGCAGTTCTTC
>many|TRBV5-1|-|TRBJ1-5
CASSPTGHPPQHF
TGCGCCAGCAGCCCCACGGGACATCCGCCCCAGCATTTT
>many|TRBV5-1|-|TRBJ2-7
CASSLTPPYEQYF
TGCGCCAGCAGCTTGACACCCCCCTACGAGCAGTACTTC
>-|TRBV6-4|-|TRBJ2-6
CASSDSASARSGANVLTF
TGTGCCAGCAGTGACTCGGCGTCGGCCCGCTCTGGGGCCAACGTCCTGACTTTC
>many|TRBV11-2|TRBD1|TRBJ1-5
CASSSNRGGNQPQHF
TGTGCCAGCAGCTCCAACAGGGGGGGCAATCAGCCCCAGCATTTT
>-|TRBV11-2|-|TRBJ2-7
CASSSRPISYEQYF
TGTGCCAGCAGCTCCCGGCCGATATCCTACGAGCAGTACTTC
>-|TRBV20-1|TRBD2|TRBJ2-7
CSARDIELAGGPYEQYF
TGCAGTGCTAGAGATATAGAACTAGCGGGGGGGCCCTACGAGCAGTACTTC
>-|TRBV20-1|-|TRBJ2-5
CCARDRRGGQETQYF
TGCTGTGCTAGAGATAGGAGGGGGGGGCAAGAGACCCAGTACTTC
>many|TRBV7-9|TRBD2|TRBJ2-1
CASSLALTSGSHNEQFF
TGTGCCAGCAGCTTAGCCCTTACTAGCGGGAGCCACAATGAGCAGTTCTTC
>many|TRBV4-3|-|TRBJ2-1
CASSQDGSSEGYGNEQFF
TGCGCCAGCAGCCAAGATGGGTCTAGCGAGGGTTACGGCAATGAGCAGTTCTTC
>many|TRBV14|-|TRBJ2-7
CASSQLIRPVEQYF
TGTGCCAGCAGCCAATTGATCCGCCCTGTCGAGCAGTACTTC
>few|TRBV6-2/TRBV6-3|-|TRBJ2-6
CASSYLVTGAGANVLTF
TGTGCCAGCAGTTACCTGGTAACAGGCGCTGGGGCCAACGTCCTGACTTTC
>many|TRBV20-1|-|TRBJ1-1
CSAFGGSTEAFF
TGCAGTGCCTTCGGGGGTTCCACTGAAGCTTTCTTT
>many|TRBV12-3/TRBV12-4|-|TRBJ1-2
CASSLGSRGYGYTF
TGTGCCAGCAGTTTAGGTAGTCGGGGTTATGGCTACACCTTC
>many|TRBV27|TRBD1|TRBJ1-5
CASSFDRGPNQPQHF
TGTGCCAGCAGTTTTGACAGGGGGCCCAATCAGCCCCAGCATTTT
>many|TRBV6-5|TRBD1|TRBJ2-7
CASSFRDRFYEQYF
TGTGCCAGCAGTTTCCGGGACAGGTTCTACGAGCAGTACTTC
>few|TRBV10-3|TRBD1|TRBJ2-1
CAISGLRDSFYNEQFF
TGTGCCATCAGTGGACTCCGGGACAGCTTTTACAATGAGCAGTTCTTC
>many|TRBV20-1|TRBD1|TRBJ2-2
CSARASGTEPTGELFF
TGCAGTGCTAGAGCATCCGGGACAGAGCCTACCGGGGAGCTGTTTTTT
>-|TRBV4-2|-|TRBJ2-1
CASSQNRDPFNEQFF
TGTGCCAGCAGCCAAAACCGGGACCCCTTCAATGAGCAGTTCTTC
>many|TRBV10-3|-|TRBJ1-5
CAISEVGSIGQPQHF
TGTGCCATCAGTGAAGTCGGGAGTATAGGGCAGCCCCAGCATTTT
>-|TRBV10-3|-|TRBJ2-3
CAIRTGRSTDTQYF
TGTGCCATCAGGACAGGGAGGTCAACAGATACGCAGTATTTT